The source of this TCR beta chain is a study of shared clonotypes between healthy human individuals. Study findings and constraints: The study found about 5% of naive CD4 clonotypes shared across several donors.

Concerning this clone: Antigen unknown.

The table came from immunoSEQ multiplex PCR; TCRdb's copy has only in-frame clones and leaves some out. The top ten hold about 0.42% of the sample, which has about 1.5 million clones, 95% to 99% seen once. The receptor was isolated from a man aged 25-45 years in good health. The specimen was naive CD4+ T cells sorted from blood. Subset specified: CD45RA+ positively selected.

The CDR3 DNA sequence: TGTGCCAGCAGCTTAGGGGACCGTAGCTCCTACAATGAGCAGTTCTTC. This sequence encodes CASSLGDRSSYNEQFF. The chain carries TRBV11-2 and TRBJ2-1; D may be TRBD1 or TRBD2 (5 bases each). CDR3 length: 16 amino acids. V lost 1 base and J 0 bases, leaving 10 bases between the germline ends. CDR1 is SGHAT and CDR2 is FQNNGV in the germline V gene. Based on the CDR3 plus reference TRBV11-2 and TRBJ2-1, the full variable domain is EAGVAQSPRYKIIEKRQSVAFWCNPISGHATLYWYQQILGQGPKLLIQFQNNGVVDDSQLPKDRFSAERLKGVDSTLKIQPAKLEDSAVYLCASSLGDRSSYNEQFFGPGTRLTVL.